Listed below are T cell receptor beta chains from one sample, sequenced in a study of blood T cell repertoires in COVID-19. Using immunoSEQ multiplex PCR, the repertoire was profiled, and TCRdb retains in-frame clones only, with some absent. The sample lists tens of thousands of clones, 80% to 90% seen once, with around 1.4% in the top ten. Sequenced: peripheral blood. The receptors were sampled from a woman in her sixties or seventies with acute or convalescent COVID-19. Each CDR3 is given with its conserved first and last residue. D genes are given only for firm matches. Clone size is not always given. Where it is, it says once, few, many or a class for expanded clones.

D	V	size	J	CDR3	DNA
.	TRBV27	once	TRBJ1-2	CASSTYGRDGYTF	TGTGCCAGCAGTACCTATGGCAGGGATGGCTACACCTTC
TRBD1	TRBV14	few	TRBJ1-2	CASSRTQGGYGYTF	TGTGCCAGCAGCCGGACGCAGGGGGGATATGGCTACACCTTC
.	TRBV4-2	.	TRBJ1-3	CASSQDRGNTIYF	TGTGCCAGCAGCCAAGATCGGGGAAACACCATATATTTT
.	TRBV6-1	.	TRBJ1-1	CASSESGDDTEAFF	TGTGCCAGCAGTGAATCAGGGGACGACACTGAAGCTTTCTTT
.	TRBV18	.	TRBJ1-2	CASSETGGGRGYTF	TGTGCCAGCTCAGAGACAGGAGGCGGGAGGGGCTACACCTTC
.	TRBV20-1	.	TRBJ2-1	CSDSGQRNEQFF	TGCAGTGATAGTGGACAGCGTAATGAGCAGTTCTTC
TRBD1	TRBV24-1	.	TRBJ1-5	CATSAMDRGGDQPQHF	TGTGCCACCAGTGCCATGGACAGGGGAGGCGATCAGCCCCAGCATTTT
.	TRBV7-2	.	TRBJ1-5	CASSARVDQPQHF	TGTGCCAGCAGCGCCAGGGTTGATCAGCCCCAGCATTTT
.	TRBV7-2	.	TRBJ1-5	CASSPRTERSNQPQHF	TGTGCCAGCAGCCCAAGGACAGAGAGGAGCAATCAGCCCCAGCATTTT
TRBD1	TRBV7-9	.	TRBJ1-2	CASSPQNPGGQGGYTF	TGTGCCAGCAGCCCACAAAATCCAGGGGGCCAAGGGGGCTACACCTTC
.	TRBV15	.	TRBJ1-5	CATSRDGGREDQPQHF	TGTGCCACCAGCAGAGATGGCGGCAGGGAGGATCAGCCCCAGCATTTT
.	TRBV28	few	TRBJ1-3	CASSFRGAGNTIYF	TGTGCCAGCAGTTTCAGGGGTGCTGGAAACACCATATATTTT
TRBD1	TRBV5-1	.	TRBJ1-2	CASSPETGANYGYTF	TGCGCCAGCAGCCCGGAGACAGGGGCTAACTATGGCTACACCTTC